Following are 31 T cell receptor beta chains from one sample sequenced in a study of shared clonotypes between healthy human individuals. Libraries were prepared by immunoSEQ multiplex PCR; TCRdb keeps only in-frame clonotypes and omits some of them. The table includes a few million clones, around nine tenths detected once. The sequencing sample was made of naive CD4+ T cells sorted from blood. Indicated subset: CD45RA+ positively selected. The origin of the receptors is a man between 18 and 29 years old in good health.

The gene calls are TRBV7-9 and TRBJ2-6; perhaps TRBD2 as D (5 bases). The CDR3 is made up of 18 amino acids. With 1 base removed from V and 0 bases from J, the gap between germline ends came to 13 bases. CDR1 SEHNR and CDR2 FQNEAQ come from the germline V gene (reference sequence). CDR3 residues: CASSLGGSGDSGANVLTF. The CDR3 nucleotides read TGTGCCAGCAGCTTAGGAGGGAGTGGAGACTCTGGGGCCAACGTCCTGACTTTC.

The genes are TRBV5-1 and TRBJ2-7; no firm D call. There are 16 residues in the CDR3. V gave up 0 bases and J gave up 6 bases, with 19 bases separating them. The germline gives CDR1 SGHRS, CDR2 YFSETQ. The CDR3 loop is CASSLASDGTQGEQYF. The DNA of the CDR3 is TGCGCCAGCAGCTTGGCATCGGACGGAACCCAAGGCGAGCAGTACTTC.

This chain uses TRBV28 with TRBJ2-7; 11 bases align to TRBD1. Germline lookup yields CDR1 MDHEN and CDR2 SYDVKM. Trimming at V came to 4 bases and at J to 1 base, leaving 6 bases not matched to a gene. There are 16 residues in the CDR3. The CDR3 is CASSSAGTGGSYEQYF. As DNA, the CDR3 is TGTGCCAGCAGTTCCGCCGGGACAGGGGGATCCTACGAGCAGTACTTC.

The gene calls are TRBV10-3 and TRBJ1-2; 9 nucleotides line up with TRBD1. This CDR3 has 15 amino acids. J lost 2 bases, V lost 3 bases, and 4 bases had no gene match. Germline CDR1 reads ENHRY; CDR2 reads SYGVKD. CDR3 nucleotide sequence: TGTGCCATCAGTGACCAAGGACAGGGGAACTATGGCTACACCTTC. It codes for CAISDQGQGNYGYTF.

This clone was recorded a few times. The chain uses TRBV30 and TRBJ1-1; no clear D gene. V lost 5 bases and J lost 5, with 9 bases in between. The CDR3 contains 11 residues. CDR1 and CDR2 (germline): GTSNPN, SVGIG (reference sequence). The CDR3 region has the DNA TGTGCCTGGGATACTCGGACTGAAGCTTTCTTT. Amino acids: CAWDTRTEAFF.

The genes are TRBV5-1 and TRBJ1-3, with 9 bases fitting TRBD1. CDR3 size: 14 residues. The V gene's germline CDR1 is SGHRS and CDR2 YFSETQ. Unmatched junction bases numbered 0, after V lost 5 bases and J lost 0 bases. CDR3 nucleotides: TGCGCCAGCAGGGACAGGGGCTCTGGAAACACCATATATTTT. Amino acids: CASRDRGSGNTIYF.

Notes on this clone: The same CDR3 arises from other DNA sequences in this sample as well. The chain has TRBV5-4 and TRBJ2-3, with 13 bases that match TRBD2. Unmatched junction bases numbered 8, after V lost 4 bases and J lost 3 bases. The germline CDR1 and CDR2 sequences are SGHNT and YYREEE (reference sequence). The CDR3 has 17 amino acids. The CDR3 nucleotides read TGTGCCAGCAGCCGGACTAGCGGGAGAGCTGGAACAGATACGCAGTATTTT. This sequence encodes CASSRTSGRAGTDTQYF.

The chain joins TRBV5-1 to TRBJ1-1; 7 bases fit TRBD1. Losses at the gene ends were 4 bases for V and 4 bases for J; bases not matched to a gene: 4. Looked up from germline, CDR1 is SGHRS and CDR2 is YFSETQ. CDR3 size: 13 residues. The CDR3 loop reads CASSRDRVTEAFF. The DNA of the CDR3 is TGCGCCAGCAGCAGAGACAGGGTCACTGAAGCTTTCTTT.

V usage is TRBV5-6 and J usage is TRBJ1-2; D unresolved. V lost 4 bases to trimming and J lost 4 bases, with 14 bases between them. The V gene's germline CDR1 is SGHDT and CDR2 YYEEEE. The CDR3 runs to 14 residues. The CDR3 loop is CASSPEAGLYGYTF. The CDR3 nucleotides are TGTGCCAGCAGCCCCGAGGCGGGTCTCTATGGCTACACCTTC.

The V gene is TRBV7-9, the J gene TRBJ2-7, with D uncertain. The germline V gene encodes CDR1 SEHNR and CDR2 FQNEAQ (reference sequence). V lost 5 bases and J 2 bases, leaving 13 bases between the germline ends. CDR3 size: 14 residues. The CDR3 DNA reads TGTGCCAGCAGCCCCCAGACAATTCCCTACGAGCAGTACTTC. Protein product: CASSPQTIPYEQYF.

The V and J genes are TRBV11-3 and TRBJ2-3; 10 nucleotides agree with TRBD2. J was trimmed by 8 bases and V by 4 bases; bases with no gene match: 9. Germline V gene sequence: CDR1 SGHNT, CDR2 YENEEA. The length of the CDR3 is 15 residues. CDR3 nucleotide sequence: TGTGCCAGCAGCTCTAGCGGGGGCCTCGTTAGTACGCAGTATTTT. It codes for CASSSSGGLVSTQYF.

The genes are TRBV28 and TRBJ2-7; D is unresolved. CDR3 length: 12 amino acids. Germline lookup yields CDR1 MDHEN and CDR2 SYDVKM. The CDR3 here is CGIGSKLSEQYF. CDR3 DNA sequence: TGTGGGATCGGGTCAAAGTTAAGCGAGCAGTACTTC.

This chain joins TRBV6-6 and TRBJ1-1; D is perhaps TRBD1 (6 bases). The V gene's germline CDR1 is MNHNY and CDR2 SVGAGI (reference sequence). Trimming took 4 bases from V and 6 from J, leaving 15 bases between them. The CDR3 consists of 14 residues. CDR3: CASSFGQIKAEAFF. The CDR3 region has the DNA TGTGCCAGCAGTTTCGGACAGATCAAGGCTGAAGCTTTCTTT.

The CDR3 spells CASSPALSLRVAGVADTQYF. The DNA for the CDR3 is TGTGCCAGCTCACCAGCGTTATCCCTCCGGGTAGCGGGGGTTGCAGATACGCAGTATTTT. The chain is built from TRBV18 and TRBJ2-3; 9 bases fit TRBD2. The germline CDR1 and CDR2 sequences are KGHSH and LQKENI. V gave up 2 bases and J gave up 4 bases; unmatched junction bases: 19. The CDR3 spans 20 residues.

The chain links TRBV5-1 to TRBJ2-3, with D hard to call. The germline V gene has CDR1 SGHRS and CDR2 YFSETQ. V gave up 2 bases and J gave up 5 bases, with 12 bases separating them. The CDR3 length is 14 residues. The CDR3 DNA reads as TGCGCCAGCAGCTTTGGTTCCCCGGGAGATACGCAGTATTTT. It translates to CASSFGSPGDTQYF.

The V gene is TRBV4-1, the J gene TRBJ2-1; D ambiguous. The CDR3 runs 11 residues. Trimming pared 8 bases from V and 6 bases from J, leaving 8 bases between. Germline CDR1 and CDR2: MGHRA and YSYEKL. The CDR3 sequence: CASQAFNEQFF. DNA for the CDR3: TGCGCCAGCCAAGCTTTCAATGAGCAGTTCTTC.

J is TRBJ1-5 and V is TRBV6-6; possible D gene TRBD1, 5 bases. CDR3 length: 15 residues. CDR1 and CDR2 (germline): MNHNY, SVGAGI (reference sequence). Trimming pared 6 bases from V and 0 bases from J, leaving 12 bases between. For the CDR3, the DNA is TGTGCCAGCAGATCAAGGGACTTTAGCAATCAGCCCCAGCATTTT. Residues: CASRSRDFSNQPQHF.

The V and J genes are TRBV4-3 and TRBJ2-5, with TRBD1 matching 7 bases. Germline V gene lookup returns CDR1 LGHNA and CDR2 YSLEER. The length of the CDR3 is 14 residues. Trimming removed 4 bases from V and 3 bases from J; junction bases left unmatched: 5. CDR3 bases: TGCGCCAGCAGCCCCGGGGACAGAAAAGAGACCCAGTACTTC. It is translated as CASSPGDRKETQYF.

The chain couples TRBV5-1 to TRBJ2-5; TRBD2 matches at 8 bases. The CDR3 loop spans 16 amino acids. Germline assignment: CDR1 SGHRS and CDR2 YFSETQ. The V segment lost 2 bases and the J segment 3 bases; nucleotides outside the gene matches: 9. This chain's CDR3 is CASSLTGTSMKETQYF. CDR3 in DNA: TGCGCCAGCAGCTTAACCGGGACTAGTATGAAAGAGACCCAGTACTTC.

The V and J genes are TRBV6-5 and TRBJ2-5, with a tentative D call TRBD2 (5 bases). V was clipped by 6 bases and J by 7 bases, with 12 bases between them. Looked up from germline, CDR1 is MNHEY and CDR2 is SVGAGI. This CDR3 region has 12 residues. This chain's CDR3 is CASSPGVWTQYF. For the CDR3, the DNA is TGTGCCAGCAGCCCCGGGGTTTGGACCCAGTACTTC.

This clone was recorded only once. The chain couples TRBV25-1 to TRBJ1-2; D might be TRBD1 (5 bases). Germline lookup yields CDR1 MGHDK and CDR2 SYGVNS. The CDR3 consists of 16 residues. V was cut by 4 bases and J by 7 bases, with 22 bases left in between. The CDR3 is CASSAAGTAYGRGYTF. The CDR3 DNA reads as TGTGCCAGCAGTGCCGCCGGGACCGCATACGGACGTGGCTACACCTTC.

The rearrangement joins TRBV7-2 to TRBJ1-5, with D possibly matching TRBD1 (5 bases). The CDR3 runs to 13 residues. Trimming stripped 2 bases from V and 9 bases from J, with 11 bases between. Per the germline V gene, CDR1 is SGHTA and CDR2 is FQGNSA. The CDR3 reads CASSLREGLPQHF. The CDR3 region has the DNA TGTGCCAGCAGCTTAAGAGAGGGGTTGCCCCAGCATTTT.

The V and J genes are TRBV5-1 and TRBJ2-2, with D possibly TRBD2 on 5 matching bases. The CDR3 totals 15 residues. Trimming left V 4 bases short and J 1 base short, with 11 bases between. The germline V gene has CDR1 SGHRS and CDR2 YFSETQ. The CDR3 loop is CASSPSPGNTGELFF. CDR3 DNA sequence: TGCGCCAGCAGCCCTAGCCCAGGGAACACCGGGGAGCTGTTTTTT. Combining the CDR3 with reference TRBV5-1 and TRBJ2-2 gives the whole variable domain KAGVTQTPRYLIKTRGQQVTLSCSPISGHRSVSWYQQTPGQGLQFLFEYFSETQRNKGNFPGRFSGRQFSNSRSEMNVSTLELGDSALYLCASSPSPGNTGELFFGEGSRLTVL.

The J gene is TRBJ2-2, the V gene TRBV25-1; D remains unclear. This CDR3 contains 16 residues. The V and J ends lost 1 base and 4 bases respectively, with 13 bases between them. Germline V gives CDR1 MGHDK, CDR2 SYGVNS. In DNA, the CDR3 is TGTGCCAGCAGTGAATCCCCAGGTTTCAGCACCGGGGAGCTGTTTTTT. This sequence encodes CASSESPGFSTGELFF.

The J gene is TRBJ2-2, the V gene TRBV2; 10 positions match TRBD1. Germline assignment: CDR1 SNHLY and CDR2 FYNNEI. V lost 5 bases, J lost 3 bases, and 3 bases stayed unmatched. This CDR3 has 15 residues. The CDR3 DNA reads as TGTGCCAGCAGTTGGGGGACAGGGGACACCGGGGAGCTGTTTTTT. Protein product: CASSWGTGDTGELFF.

The table lists this clone with a few counts. The chain combines TRBV5-1 with TRBJ2-7; D is perhaps TRBD1 (6 bases). Per the germline V gene, CDR1 is SGHRS and CDR2 is YFSETQ. The CDR3 has 11 amino acids. V was pared by 6 bases and J by 3 bases, with 7 bases between. The CDR3 nucleotides read TGCGCCAGCACGGACAGCTACGAGCAGTACTTC. It translates to CASTDSYEQYF.

This sequence joins TRBV5-1 and TRBJ1-3; D is unresolved. V was trimmed by 0 bases and J by 0 bases, leaving 10 bases between them. The CDR3 has 16 residues. Germline assignment: CDR1 SGHRS and CDR2 YFSETQ. The CDR3 DNA sequence: TGCGCCAGCAGCTTGGCCAAAGGGAGCTCTGGAAACACCATATATTTT. Its protein product is CASSLAKGSSGNTIYF. The entire variable domain, with the rest obtained from reference TRBV5-1 and TRBJ1-3, is as follows: KAGVTQTPRYLIKTRGQQVTLSCSPISGHRSVSWYQQTPGQGLQFLFEYFSETQRNKGNFPGRFSGRQFSNSRSEMNVSTLELGDSALYLCASSLAKGSSGNTIYFGEGSWLTVV.

V usage is TRBV6-6 and J usage is TRBJ1-1; possible D gene TRBD1, 5 bases. Trimming removed 6 bases from V and 4 bases from J, with 18 bases in between. The CDR3 totals 15 residues. Germline values: CDR1 MNHNY, CDR2 SVGAGI (reference sequence). CDR3 amino acids: CASRTIHGGSTEAFF. CDR3 nucleotide sequence: TGTGCCAGCAGAACAATCCACGGGGGAAGCACTGAAGCTTTCTTT.

The chain carries TRBV4-2 and TRBJ1-1; perhaps TRBD1 as D (5 bases). Deletions cut 4 bases from V and 3 bases from J, with 15 bases between. Germline assignment: CDR1 LGHNA and CDR2 YNFKEQ. CDR3 length equals 15 residues. CDR3 DNA: TGTGCCAGCAGCCCGCTTGGAGGGGCGGACACTGAAGCTTTCTTT. It encodes CASSPLGGADTEAFF.

The chain uses TRBV4-1 and TRBJ1-5; 7 bases are shared with TRBD1. Germline V gives CDR1 MGHRA, CDR2 YSYEKL. The CDR3 covers 20 residues. V trimming: 1 base; J trimming: 3 bases; junction bases outside the gene matches: 18. The chain's CDR3 is CASSQVTPVKGANPNQPQHF. The CDR3, as DNA: TGCGCCAGCAGCCAAGTGACACCCGTCAAGGGGGCGAACCCCAATCAGCCCCAGCATTTT.

The chain joins TRBV5-6 to TRBJ2-5; D perhaps matches TRBD1 (5 bases). Germline V gene sequence: CDR1 SGHDT, CDR2 YYEEEE. Trimming stripped 0 bases from V and 9 bases from J, with 9 bases between. This CDR3 contains 12 residues. The CDR3 region has the DNA TGTGCCAGCAGCTTGGTAAAAGGGGCCCAGTACTTC. Its protein product is CASSLVKGAQYF. The variable domain in full, with the rest retrieved from reference TRBV5-6 and TRBJ2-5, is DAGVTQSPTHLIKTRGQQVTLRCSPKSGHDTVSWYQQALGQGPQFIFQYYEEEERQRGNFPDRFSGHQFPNYSSELNVNALLLGDSALYLCASSLVKGAQYFGPGTRLLVL.